The 9 T cell receptor beta chains in this list originate from one sample, sequenced in a study of cytomegalovirus exposure and HLA in healthy donors. The PCR used 60 Vbeta and 13 Jbeta primers. TCRdb's copy holds only in-frame clones and misses some; the assay was immunoSEQ multiplex PCR. The data contain about 140,000 clones, 80% of them singletons. The sequenced sample was PBMCs. Source of these receptors: a man in his forties in good health and CMV-seronegative.

This chain connects TRBV5-8 to TRBJ2-7, with D possibly TRBD1 on 6 matching bases. The CDR3 length is 15 residues. Germline assignment: CDR1 SGHTS and CDR2 YDEGEE. V lost 0 bases, J lost 6 bases, and 16 bases lay in between. In DNA form, the CDR3 reads TGTGCCAGCAGCTTGGGTGGAACAGGGAATATCGAGCAGTACTTC. It is translated as CASSLGGTGNIEQYF.

V gene TRBV27 combines with J gene TRBJ1-4; D may be TRBD1 (5 bases). The germline CDR1 and CDR2 sequences are MNHEY and SMNVEV (reference sequence). This CDR3 has 16 residues. Trimming stripped 3 bases from V and 0 bases from J, with 11 bases between. The CDR3 DNA reads TGTGCCAGCAGTTTGGGAGGACATCCAACTAATGAAAAACTGTTTTTT. This sequence encodes CASSLGGHPTNEKLFF.

V is TRBV10-2 and J is TRBJ1-3; the D is unclear. The germline V and J ends were trimmed by 0 bases and 0 bases, with 9 bases remaining between them. The CDR3 consists of 16 residues. Germline-derived CDR1 and CDR2 are WSHSY and SAAADI. For the CDR3, the DNA is TGCGCCAGCAGTGAGTCGAAGGACTTCTCTGGAAACACCATATATTTT. Its protein is CASSESKDFSGNTIYF.

The chain carries TRBV5-1 and TRBJ2-2, with D unclear. Trimming removed 0 bases at V and 1 base at J, with 10 bases between. This CDR3 spans 16 amino acids. Germline V gene data show CDR1 as SGHRS and CDR2 as YFSETQ. The CDR3 DNA follows: TGCGCCAGCAGCTTGGCCTCTACGTTGAACACCGGGGAGCTGTTTTTT. Residues: CASSLASTLNTGELFF. Variable domain in full (rest from reference TRBV5-1 and TRBJ2-2): KAGVTQTPRYLIKTRGQQVTLSCSPISGHRSVSWYQQTPGQGLQFLFEYFSETQRNKGNFPGRFSGRQFSNSRSEMNVSTLELGDSALYLCASSLASTLNTGELFFGEGSRLTVL.

The chain joins TRBV7-6 to TRBJ1-3; perhaps TRBD1 as D (6 bases). The V gene lost 5 bases and the J gene lost 0 bases, with 11 bases spanning the gap. The CDR3 spans 15 residues. Germline CDR1 and CDR2: SGHVS and FNYEAQ. CDR3 nucleotide sequence: TGTGCCAGCAGCCTCGGACAGAGCTCTGGAAACACCATATATTTT. Translation gives CASSLGQSSGNTIYF. Using reference TRBV7-6 and TRBJ1-3 for the parts outside the CDR3, the full variable domain is GAGVSQSPRYKVTKRGQDVALRCDPISGHVSLYWYRQALGQGPEFLTYFNYEAQQDKSGLPNDRFSAERPEGSISTLTIQRTEQRDSAMYRCASSLGQSSGNTIYFGEGSWLTVV.

This clone has more than one count but fewer than ten. The rearrangement links TRBV5-5 to TRBJ1-4; D is uncertain. The length of the CDR3 is 14 residues. CDR1 and CDR2 from the germline V gene are SGHKS and YYEKEE (reference sequence). V lost 5 bases to trimming and J lost 8 bases, with 16 bases between them. CDR3 region: CASRLGRGDEKLFF. CDR3 coding DNA: TGTGCCAGCAGACTTGGTCGGGGAGACGAAAAACTGTTTTTT.

The chain has TRBV7-2 and TRBJ2-7, with D possibly matching TRBD2 (6 bases). This CDR3 is built from 14 residues. Germline lookup yields CDR1 SGHTA and CDR2 FQGNSA. The V and J ends lost 6 bases and 0 bases respectively, with 12 bases between them. CDR3 residues: CASSGRGSSYEQYF. CDR3 sequence (DNA): TGTGCCAGCAGTGGGCGGGGAAGCTCCTACGAGCAGTACTTC.

J is TRBJ1-1 and V is TRBV5-5; no definite D call. This CDR3 is built from 15 residues. Looked up from germline, CDR1 is SGHKS and CDR2 is YYEKEE (reference sequence). Between the trimmed V and J ends, which lost 4 bases and 5 bases, there was a span of 18 bases. The CDR3 spells CASSEGPPRATEAFF. The CDR3 bases are TGTGCCAGCAGCGAGGGTCCTCCCAGAGCAACTGAAGCTTTCTTT.

This clone was observed a few times. The identical CDR3 is also encoded by other nucleotide sequences in the sample. This chain connects TRBV29-1 to TRBJ2-5; the D gene is possibly TRBD2 (7 bases). The germline V gene encodes CDR1 SQVTM and CDR2 ANQGSEA. This CDR3 is built from 15 residues. V was shortened by 2 bases and J by 0 bases, with 13 bases between the two germline ends. Here the CDR3 DNA reads TGCAGCGTTGAACGGCGGGGGCCAGACCAAGAGACCCAGTACTTC. This translates into CSVERRGPDQETQYF.